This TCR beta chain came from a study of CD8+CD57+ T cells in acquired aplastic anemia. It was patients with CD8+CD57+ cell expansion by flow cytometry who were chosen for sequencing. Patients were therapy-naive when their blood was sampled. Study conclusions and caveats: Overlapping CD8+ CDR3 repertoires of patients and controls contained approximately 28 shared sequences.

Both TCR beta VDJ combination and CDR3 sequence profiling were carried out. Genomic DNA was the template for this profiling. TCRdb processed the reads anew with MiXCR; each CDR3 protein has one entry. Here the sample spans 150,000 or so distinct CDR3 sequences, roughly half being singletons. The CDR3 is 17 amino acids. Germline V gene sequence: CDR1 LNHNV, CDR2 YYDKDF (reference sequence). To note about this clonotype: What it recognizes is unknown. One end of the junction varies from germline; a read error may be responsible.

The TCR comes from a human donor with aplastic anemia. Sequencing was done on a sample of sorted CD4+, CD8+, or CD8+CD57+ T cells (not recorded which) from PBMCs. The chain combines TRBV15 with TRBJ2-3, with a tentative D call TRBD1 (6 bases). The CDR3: CATKTDQGRPSTDTKYF. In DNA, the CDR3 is TGTGCCACCAAGACCGATCAGGGGCGTCCTAGCACAGATACGAAGTACTTT.